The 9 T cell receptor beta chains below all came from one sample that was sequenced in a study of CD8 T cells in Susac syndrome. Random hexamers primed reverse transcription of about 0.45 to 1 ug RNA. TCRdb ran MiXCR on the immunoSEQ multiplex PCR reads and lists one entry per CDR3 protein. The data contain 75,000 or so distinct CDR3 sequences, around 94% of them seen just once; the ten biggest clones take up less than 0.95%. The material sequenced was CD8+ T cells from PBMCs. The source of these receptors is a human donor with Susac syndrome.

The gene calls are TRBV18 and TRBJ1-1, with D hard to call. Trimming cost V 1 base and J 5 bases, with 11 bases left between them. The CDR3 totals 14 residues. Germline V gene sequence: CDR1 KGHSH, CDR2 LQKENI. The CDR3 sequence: CASSPQEVRTEAFF. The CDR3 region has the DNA TGTGCCAGCTCACCACAAGAGGTACGAACTGAAGCTTTCTTT.

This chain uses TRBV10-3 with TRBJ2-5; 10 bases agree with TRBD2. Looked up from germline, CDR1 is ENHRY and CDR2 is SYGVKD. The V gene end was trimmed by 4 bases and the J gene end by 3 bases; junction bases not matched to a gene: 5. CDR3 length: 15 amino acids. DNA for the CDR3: TGTGCCATCAGTGTCGGGACTAGCGATGAAGAGACCCAGTACTTC. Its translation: CAISVGTSDEETQYF.

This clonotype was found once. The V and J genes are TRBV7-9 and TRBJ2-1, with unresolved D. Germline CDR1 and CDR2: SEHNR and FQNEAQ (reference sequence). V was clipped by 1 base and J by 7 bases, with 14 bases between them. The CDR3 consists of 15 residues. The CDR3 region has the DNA TGTGCCAGCAGCTTAGGGTCTAGTGGAATTAATGAGCAGTTCTTC. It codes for CASSLGSSGINEQFF.

Here the CDR3 reads CASSTRQGADEKLFF. CDR3 nucleotide sequence: TGTGCCAGCAGCACAAGACAGGGGGCGGATGAAAAACTGTTTTTT. The chain links TRBV7-9 to TRBJ1-4; the match to TRBD1 covers 10 bases. Trimming removed 5 bases from V and 6 bases from J; junction bases left unmatched: 6. The CDR3 has 15 residues. Germline V CDR1 and CDR2: SEHNR, FQNEAQ (reference sequence).

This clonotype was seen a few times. The CDR3 DNA reads TGTGCCAGCCGGAGGGGCGGCAATGAGCAGTTCTTC. Its translation is CASRRGGNEQFF. The rearrangement uses TRBV27 and TRBJ2-1; D perhaps matches TRBD2 (6 bases). This CDR3 region has 12 residues. Looked up from germline, CDR1 is MNHEY and CDR2 is SMNVEV (reference sequence). Trimming left V 8 bases short and J 6 bases short, with 11 bases between.

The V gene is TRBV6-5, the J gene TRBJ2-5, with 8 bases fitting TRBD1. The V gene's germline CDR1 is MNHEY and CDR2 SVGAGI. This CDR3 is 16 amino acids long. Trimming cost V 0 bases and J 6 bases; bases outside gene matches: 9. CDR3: CASSYSRQGARKTQYF. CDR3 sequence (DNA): TGTGCCAGCAGTTACTCGCGGCAGGGGGCGCGTAAGACCCAGTACTTC.

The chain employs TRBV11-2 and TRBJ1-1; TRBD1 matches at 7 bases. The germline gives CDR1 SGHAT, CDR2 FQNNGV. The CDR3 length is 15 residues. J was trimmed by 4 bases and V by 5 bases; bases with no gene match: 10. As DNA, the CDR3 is TGTGCCAGCAGCCCCCCGACAGGGAGAGTCACTGAAGCTTTCTTT. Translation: CASSPPTGRVTEAFF.

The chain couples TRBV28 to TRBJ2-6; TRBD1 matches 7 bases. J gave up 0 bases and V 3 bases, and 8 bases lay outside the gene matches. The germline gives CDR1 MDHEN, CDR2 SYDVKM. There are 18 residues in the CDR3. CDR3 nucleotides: TGTGCCAGCAGTTTGGAGACAGGGAGCTACTCTGGGGCCAACGTCCTGACTTTC. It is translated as CASSLETGSYSGANVLTF.

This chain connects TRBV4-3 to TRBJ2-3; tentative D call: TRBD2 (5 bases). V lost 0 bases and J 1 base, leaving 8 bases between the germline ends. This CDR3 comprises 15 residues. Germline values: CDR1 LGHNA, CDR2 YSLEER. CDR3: CASSQDLAGTDTQYF. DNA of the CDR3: TGCGCCAGCAGCCAAGATCTAGCAGGCACAGATACGCAGTATTTT.